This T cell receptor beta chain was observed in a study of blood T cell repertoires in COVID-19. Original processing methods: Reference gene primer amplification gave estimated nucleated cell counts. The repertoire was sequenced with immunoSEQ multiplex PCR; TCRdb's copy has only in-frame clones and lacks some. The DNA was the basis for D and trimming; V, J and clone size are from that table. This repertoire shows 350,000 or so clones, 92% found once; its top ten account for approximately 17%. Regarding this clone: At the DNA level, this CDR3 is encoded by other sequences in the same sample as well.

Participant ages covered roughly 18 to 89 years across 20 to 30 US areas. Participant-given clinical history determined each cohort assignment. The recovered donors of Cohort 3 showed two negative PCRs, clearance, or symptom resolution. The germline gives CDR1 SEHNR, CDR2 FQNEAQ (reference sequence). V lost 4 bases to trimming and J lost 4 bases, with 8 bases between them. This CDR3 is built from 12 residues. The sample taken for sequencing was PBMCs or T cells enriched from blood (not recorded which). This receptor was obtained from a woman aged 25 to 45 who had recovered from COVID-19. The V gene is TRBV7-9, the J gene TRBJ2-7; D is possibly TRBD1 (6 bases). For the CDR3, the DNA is TGTGCCAGCAGCTCACAGGGATACGAGCAGTACTTC. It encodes CASSSQGYEQYF. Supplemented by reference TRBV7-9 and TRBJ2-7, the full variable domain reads DTGVSQNPRHKITKRGQNVTFRCDPISEHNRLYWYRQTLGQGPEFLTYFQNEAQLEKSRLLSDRFSAERPKGSFSTLEIQRTEQGDSAMYLCASSSQGYEQYFGPGTRLTVT.